This TCR beta chain was profiled in a study of blood T cell repertoires in COVID-19. Germline-derived CDR1 and CDR2 are ENHRY and SYGVKD. The CDR3 runs 13 residues. V was trimmed by 6 bases and J by 3 bases, leaving 12 bases between them. This clone was counted between two and nine times. Authors' methods: Amplified reference gene primers provided the basis for estimating nucleated cell counts. Clones were sequenced by immunoSEQ multiplex PCR, and TCRdb holds only the in-frame ones, with some missing. The V and J calls and the clone size are those of that table, but D and trimming were determined from the DNA. Counted here are around 70,000 clones, about 69% occurring once; the ten biggest clones make up 20% to 25%.

The chain links TRBV10-3 to TRBJ2-7; D might be TRBD1 (6 bases). Input material: peripheral blood. This clonotype originated in a man between 65 and 85 years old with acute or convalescent COVID-19. CDR3 DNA sequence: TGTGCCATCAGCCCGGGACATTACTACGAGCAGTACTTC. Protein sequence: CAISPGHYYEQYF.